These 14 T cell receptor beta chains originate from one sample sequenced in a study of post-analysis software for immune sequencing data. Study-wide findings and caveats: There were five or six TRBV segments more frequent in patients than controls, and TRBV5-6, TRBV5-1 and TRBV20-1 were among them.

Antigens of these TCRs are unknown. Researchers reported that TCR beta cDNA libraries carried unique molecular identifiers. Via MiXCR, TCRdb re-called the PCR reads, giving one row per CDR3 protein. The sample lists hundreds of thousands of distinct CDR3 sequences; 59% were seen once. The sequenced material came from blood. The receptors originated from a girl aged 2-10 years with multiple sclerosis.

The gene calls are TRBV11-3 and TRBJ2-1, with 8 bases identical to TRBD1. Germline values: CDR1 SGHNT, CDR2 YENEEA. V lost 5 bases to trimming and J lost 5 bases; unmatched junction nucleotides: 8. The length of the CDR3 is 15 residues. The CDR3 reads CASSKNRGFNNEQFF. The CDR3 DNA sequence: TGTGCCAGCAGCAAGAACAGGGGGTTCAACAATGAGCAGTTCTTC.

The J gene is TRBJ2-2, the V gene TRBV12-3 or TRBV12-4; D is perhaps TRBD2 (6 bases). The CDR3 runs 13 residues. V was shortened by 5 bases and J by 16 bases, with 20 bases between the two germline ends. CDR3 residues: CASSLLAGGEEFF. CDR3 sequence (DNA): TGTGCCAGCAGTCTTCTGGCAGGCGGGGAGGAGTTTTTT.

The chain employs TRBV24-1 and TRBJ2-3, with D possibly matching TRBD2 (5 bases). Trimming removed 1 base at V and 2 bases at J, with 9 bases between. This CDR3 contains 15 residues. The germline gives CDR1 KGHDR, CDR2 SFDVKD. As DNA, the CDR3 is TGTGCCACCAGTGATTTAGCGGAACTCACAGATACGCAGTATTTT. Translated, it gives CATSDLAELTDTQYF.

V is TRBV29-1 and J is TRBJ2-3; 10 bases align to TRBD1. Germline CDR1 and CDR2: SQVTM and ANQGSEA. J was trimmed by 3 bases and V by 6 bases; bases with no gene match: 6. This CDR3 spans 14 amino acids. DNA of the CDR3: TGCAGCGTGGGACAGGGGAGTACGACAGATACGCAGTATTTT. It codes for CSVGQGSTTDTQYF.

This clonotype has more than one count but fewer than ten. This sequence joins TRBV20-1 and TRBJ2-1; 7 bases line up with TRBD1. Germline-derived CDR1 and CDR2 are DFQATT and SNEGSKA (reference sequence). The CDR3 runs to 14 residues. The ends lost 6 bases at V and 1 base at J; junction bases unmatched: 6. The CDR3 coding sequence is TGCAGTGCCCGGGACAGAATTTCCTACAATGAGCAGTTCTTC. This translates into CSARDRISYNEQFF.

The chain has TRBV12-3 or TRBV12-4 and TRBJ2-7, with a possible D match to TRBD1 (5 bases). Trimming shortened V by 6 bases and J by 6 bases, and 12 bases separated the two germline ends. The CDR3 is 12 amino acids. The chain's CDR3 is CASRSRVGEQYF. CDR3 nucleotides: TGTGCCAGCAGGTCCAGGGTTGGCGAGCAGTACTTC.

The chain uses TRBV6-2 or TRBV6-3 and TRBJ2-7; D unclear. Germline V gene sequence: CDR1 MNHEY, CDR2 SVGEGT. CDR3 length: 13 residues. Trimming pared 0 bases from V and 6 bases from J, leaving 9 bases between. CDR3 protein: CASSYSQSGEQYF. CDR3 sequence (DNA): TGTGCCAGCAGTTACTCTCAAAGTGGCGAGCAGTACTTC.

V and J are TRBV11-2 and TRBJ2-2, with D tentatively TRBD1 (5 bases). V lost 4 bases to trimming and J lost 5 bases, with 14 bases between them. This CDR3 is built from 15 residues. Germline V gene data show CDR1 as SGHAT and CDR2 as FQNNGV. The CDR3 DNA follows: TGTGCCAGCAGCTGGCTCAGGGATAGGACCGGGGAGCTGTTTTTT. Encoded protein: CASSWLRDRTGELFF.

This clonotype occurred a few times. V and J are TRBV11-2 and TRBJ2-4; D is perhaps TRBD1 (5 bases). The CDR3 loop spans 18 amino acids. Between the trimmed V and J ends, which lost 5 bases and 2 bases, there was a span of 22 bases. Germline CDR1 is SGHAT and CDR2 is FQNNGV. CDR3 sequence reads: CASSTFPPSGASKNIQYF. CDR3 coding DNA: TGTGCCAGCAGCACTTTTCCCCCTAGTGGGGCTTCCAAAAACATTCAGTACTTC.

This clonotype was observed a handful of times. The chain uses TRBV10-3 and TRBJ2-3; no reliable D call. The CDR3 extends over 13 amino acids. Looked up from germline, CDR1 is ENHRY and CDR2 is SYGVKD. Deletions cut 0 bases from V and 4 bases from J, with 5 bases between. CDR3 coding DNA: TGTGCCATCAGTGAGTCGAACGCAGATACGCAGTATTTT. It codes for CAISESNADTQYF.

The DNA for the CDR3 is TGTGCCAGCAGTTGGGGCGGGAGGACAGATACGCAGTATTTT. This sequence encodes CASSWGGRTDTQYF. This chain joins TRBV27 and TRBJ2-3; the match to TRBD2 covers 8 bases. This CDR3 is 14 amino acids long. The germline V gene encodes CDR1 MNHEY and CDR2 SMNVEV (reference sequence). With 4 bases clipped from V and 3 bases from J, the junction kept 3 bases outside the gene matches.

The V and J genes are TRBV27 and TRBJ2-7; tentatively, D is TRBD1 (7 bases). V was pared by 7 bases and J by 2 bases, with 18 bases between. This CDR3 has 15 residues. Germline-derived CDR1 and CDR2 are MNHEY and SMNVEV (reference sequence). CDR3 DNA: TGTGCCAGCAACTGGCGGGACAGTCGGACCTACGAGCAGTACTTC. It encodes CASNWRDSRTYEQYF.

V is TRBV7-9 and J is TRBJ2-7, with 9 bases fitting TRBD2. With V trimmed by 0 bases and J by 1 base, 1 base remained unmatched. The CDR3 has 15 residues. From germline, CDR1 is SEHNR and CDR2 FQNEAQ (reference sequence). CDR3 in DNA: TGTGCCAGCAGCTTAGCGACTAGCGGATCCTACGAGCAGTACTTC. As protein: CASSLATSGSYEQYF.

A word on this clonotype: Mismatch with germline at one junction end may stem from a read error. The V call is TRBV7-7, the J call TRBJ2-1; D might be TRBD2 (5 bases). CDR1 is SSHAT and CDR2 is FNYEAQ in the germline V gene (reference sequence). This CDR3 comprises 15 residues. The CDR3: CASSLSGKPYNEQFF. The CDR3 DNA sequence: TGTGCTAGCAGCTTAAGCGGCAAGCCCTACAATGAGCAGTTCTTC. The entire variable domain, with the rest obtained from reference TRBV7-7 and TRBJ2-1, is as follows: GAGVSQSPRYKVTKRGQDVTLRCDPISSHATLYWYQQALGQGPEFLTYFNYEAQPDKSGLPSDRFSAERPEGSISTLTIQRTEQRDSAMYRCASSLSGKPYNEQFFGPGTRLTVL.